This T cell receptor beta chain was recorded in a study of OX40 agonist ivuxolimab in advanced cancers. Overall study context: Patients received the agonistic anti-OX40 (CD134) antibody ivuxolimab. Among those enrolled, mean age was around 55 years (range roughly 23 to 79) and over 70% were male.

Sequencing was performed with immunoSEQ multiplex PCR; in TCRdb, only in-frame clones are kept and a portion is missing. The data contain 75,000 to 100,000 clones, 70% to 85% of them seen just once; the ten biggest clones take up 5.8%. With respect to this clone: Distinct nucleotide sequences in the sample also encode this CDR3.

Per germline, CDR1 SGHNT and CDR2 YENEEA. The CDR3 covers 15 residues. V dropped 5 bases and J dropped 2; count of bases not matched to a gene: 5. V gene TRBV11-3 combines with J gene TRBJ1-3; 8 positions match TRBD1. The sample in question was CD4+ or CD8+ T cells sorted from blood, obtained in a trial of the OX40 agonist ivuxolimab. The TCR was taken from an adult with an advanced solid tumor such as melanoma, head and neck, liver or kidney cancer. The CDR3 here is CASSPGQGPGNTIYF. The CDR3 DNA is TGTGCCAGCAGCCCAGGACAGGGACCTGGAAACACCATATATTTT.